This T cell receptor beta chain is from a study of metastatic and nonmetastatic thyroid tumors. For the study at large: Repertoires were compared across blood and tumor or nodule tissue from malignant and benign thyroid patients.

General observations from the study: Across blood and tumor, TCR beta diversity in malignant thyroid tumors was reportedly significantly higher than in benign nodules.

Treatment of any kind had been given to no patient before thyroid surgery. This clone was seen more than once but under ten times. Its antigen is unknown. In the source study's methods: A distant-metastasis classifier for papillary thyroid cancer was built using CDR3 differences across clinicopathological groups. TCRdb re-called the PCR reads through MiXCR. TCRdb, rather than the study authors, made the V and J calls. The sample gives some 12,000 clones, around 40% of which show up once; approximately 16% is in the top ten. V was clipped by 5 bases and J by 6 bases; unmatched bases: 7. This CDR3 contains 15 residues. Germline V gives CDR1 DFQATT, CDR2 SNEGSKA (reference sequence).

The clonotype was recovered from a female donor with papillary thyroid cancer or a benign thyroid nodule (not recorded which). Some clones in this sample may be carry-over from other donors' samples. The specimen was tumor tissue. The chain carries TRBV20-1 and TRBJ2-1, with 13 bases fitting TRBD2. The CDR3 reads CSAAARLAGGNEQFF. CDR3 coding DNA: TGCAGTGCTGCTGCCCGACTAGCGGGAGGCAATGAGCAGTTCTTC.